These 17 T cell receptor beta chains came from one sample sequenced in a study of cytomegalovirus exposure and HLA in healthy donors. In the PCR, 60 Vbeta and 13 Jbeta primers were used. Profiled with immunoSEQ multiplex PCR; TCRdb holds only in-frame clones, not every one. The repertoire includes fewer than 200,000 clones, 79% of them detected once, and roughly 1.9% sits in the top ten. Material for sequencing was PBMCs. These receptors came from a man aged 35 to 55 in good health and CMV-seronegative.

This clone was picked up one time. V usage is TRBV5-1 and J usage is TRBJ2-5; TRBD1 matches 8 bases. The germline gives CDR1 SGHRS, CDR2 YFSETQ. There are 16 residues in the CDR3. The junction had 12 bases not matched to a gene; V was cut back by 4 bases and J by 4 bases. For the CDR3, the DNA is TGCGCCAGCAGCCGACTTCTCCGACAGGGGCTAGAGACCCAGTACTTC. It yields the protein CASSRLLRQGLETQYF.

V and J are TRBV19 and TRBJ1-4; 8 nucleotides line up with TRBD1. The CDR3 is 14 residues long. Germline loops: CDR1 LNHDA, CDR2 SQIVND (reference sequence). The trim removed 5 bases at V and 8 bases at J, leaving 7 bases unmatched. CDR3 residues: CASSPGGGIEKLFF. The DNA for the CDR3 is TGTGCCAGTAGTCCAGGGGGCGGAATAGAAAAACTGTTTTTT.

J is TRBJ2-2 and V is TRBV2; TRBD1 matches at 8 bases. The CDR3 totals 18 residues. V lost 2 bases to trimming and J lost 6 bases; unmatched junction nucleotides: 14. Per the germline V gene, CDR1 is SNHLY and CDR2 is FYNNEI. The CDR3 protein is CASSEMGLGQGLAGELFF. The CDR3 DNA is TGTGCCAGCAGTGAAATGGGGCTCGGACAGGGCTTAGCCGGGGAGCTGTTTTTT.

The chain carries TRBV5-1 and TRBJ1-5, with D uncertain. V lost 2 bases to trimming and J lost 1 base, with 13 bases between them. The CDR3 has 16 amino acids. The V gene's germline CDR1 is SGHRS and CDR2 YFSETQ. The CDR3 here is CASSLTGMESNQPQHF. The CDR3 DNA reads TGCGCCAGCAGCTTAACGGGGATGGAGAGCAATCAGCCCCAGCATTTT.

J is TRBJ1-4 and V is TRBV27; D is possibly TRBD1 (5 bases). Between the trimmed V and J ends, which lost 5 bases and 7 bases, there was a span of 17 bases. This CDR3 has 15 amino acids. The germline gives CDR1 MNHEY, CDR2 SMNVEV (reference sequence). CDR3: CASSASPGRGEKLFF. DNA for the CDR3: TGTGCCAGCAGTGCGTCCCCAGGGCGGGGTGAAAAACTGTTTTTT.

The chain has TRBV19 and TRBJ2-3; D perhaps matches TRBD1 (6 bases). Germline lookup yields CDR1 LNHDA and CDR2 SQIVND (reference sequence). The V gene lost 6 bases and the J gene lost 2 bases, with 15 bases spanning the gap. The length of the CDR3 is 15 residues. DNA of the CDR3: TGTGCCAGTAGCGAACGGACAGCTCTCACAGATACGCAGTATTTT. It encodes CASSERTALTDTQYF.

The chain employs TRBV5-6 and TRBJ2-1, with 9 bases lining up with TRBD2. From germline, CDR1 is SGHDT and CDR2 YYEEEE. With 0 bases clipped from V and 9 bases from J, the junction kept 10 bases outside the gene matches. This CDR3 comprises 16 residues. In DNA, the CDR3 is TGTGCCAGCAGCTTGGGGCTAGCGGGGATCTTCGGTGAGCAGTTCTTC. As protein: CASSLGLAGIFGEQFF.

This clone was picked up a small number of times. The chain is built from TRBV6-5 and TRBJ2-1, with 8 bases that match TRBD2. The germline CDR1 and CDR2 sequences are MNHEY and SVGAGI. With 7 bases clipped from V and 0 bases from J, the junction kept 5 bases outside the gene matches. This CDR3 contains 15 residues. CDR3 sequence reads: CASIGSGTSYNEQFF. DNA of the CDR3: TGTGCCAGCATCGGTAGCGGGACCTCCTACAATGAGCAGTTCTTC.

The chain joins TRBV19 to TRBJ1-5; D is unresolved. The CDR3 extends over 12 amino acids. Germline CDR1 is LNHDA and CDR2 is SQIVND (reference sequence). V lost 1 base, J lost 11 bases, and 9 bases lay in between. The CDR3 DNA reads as TGTGCCAGTAGTATAGTGGGCAGGACCCAGCATTTT. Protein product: CASSIVGRTQHF.

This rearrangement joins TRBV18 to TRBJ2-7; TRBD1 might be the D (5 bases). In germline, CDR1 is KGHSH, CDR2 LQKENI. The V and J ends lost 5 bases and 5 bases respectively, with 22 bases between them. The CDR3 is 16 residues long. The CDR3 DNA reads TGTGCCAGCTCAGCCTCCCCGGTTCAGGGAATCCACGAGCAGTACTTC. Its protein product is CASSASPVQGIHEQYF.

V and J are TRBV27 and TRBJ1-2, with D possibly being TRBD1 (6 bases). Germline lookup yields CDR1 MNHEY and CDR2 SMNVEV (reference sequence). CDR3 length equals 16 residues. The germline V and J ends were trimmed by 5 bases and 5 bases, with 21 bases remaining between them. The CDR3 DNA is TGTGCCAGCAGTGAATACCCTGCGGACAGACTATATGGCTACACCTTC. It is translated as CASSEYPADRLYGYTF.

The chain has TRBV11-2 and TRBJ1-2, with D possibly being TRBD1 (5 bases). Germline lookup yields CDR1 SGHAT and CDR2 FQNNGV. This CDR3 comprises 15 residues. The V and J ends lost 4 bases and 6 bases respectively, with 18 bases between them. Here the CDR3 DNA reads TGTGCCAGCAGCTCCTGGGGCGCTTCGGCGAATGGCTACACCTTC. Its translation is CASSSWGASANGYTF.

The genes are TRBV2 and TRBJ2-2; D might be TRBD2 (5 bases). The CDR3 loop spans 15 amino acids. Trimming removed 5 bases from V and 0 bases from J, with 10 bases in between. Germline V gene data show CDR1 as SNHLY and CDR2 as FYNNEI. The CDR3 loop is CASSSLGANTGELFF. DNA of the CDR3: TGTGCCAGCAGTTCCCTCGGGGCGAACACCGGGGAGCTGTTTTTT. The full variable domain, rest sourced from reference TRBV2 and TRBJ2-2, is EPEVTQTPSHQVTQMGQEVILRCVPISNHLYFYWYRQILGQKVEFLVSFYNNEISEKSEIFDDQFSVERPDGSNFTLKIRSTKLEDSAMYFCASSSLGANTGELFFGEGSRLTVL.

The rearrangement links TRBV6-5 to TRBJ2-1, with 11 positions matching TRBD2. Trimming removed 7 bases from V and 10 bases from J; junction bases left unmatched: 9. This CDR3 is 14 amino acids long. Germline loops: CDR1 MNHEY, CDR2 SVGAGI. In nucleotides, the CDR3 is TGTGCCAGCACCGAACTAGCGGGAGTAGGAGAGCAGTTCTTC. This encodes CASTELAGVGEQFF.

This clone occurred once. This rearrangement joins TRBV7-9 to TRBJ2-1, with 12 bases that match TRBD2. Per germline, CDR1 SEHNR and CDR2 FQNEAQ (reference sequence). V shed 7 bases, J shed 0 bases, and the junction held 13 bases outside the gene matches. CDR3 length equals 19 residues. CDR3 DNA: TGTGCCAGCATTCAAACACGGGCTAGCGGGAGGGGCTCCTACAATGAGCAGTTCTTC. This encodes CASIQTRASGRGSYNEQFF.

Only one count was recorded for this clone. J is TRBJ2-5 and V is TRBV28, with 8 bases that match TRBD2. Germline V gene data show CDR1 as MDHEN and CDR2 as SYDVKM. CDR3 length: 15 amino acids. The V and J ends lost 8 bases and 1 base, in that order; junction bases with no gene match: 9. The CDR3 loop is CASGQSGSGQETQYF. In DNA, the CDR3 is TGTGCCAGCGGCCAAAGCGGGAGCGGCCAAGAGACCCAGTACTTC.

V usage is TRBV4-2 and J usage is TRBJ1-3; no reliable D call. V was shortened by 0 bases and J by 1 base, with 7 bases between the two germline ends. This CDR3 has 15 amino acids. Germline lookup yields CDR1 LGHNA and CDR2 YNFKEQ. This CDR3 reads CASSQDRVSGNTIYF. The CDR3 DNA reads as TGTGCCAGCAGCCAAGATCGGGTTTCTGGAAACACCATATATTTT.